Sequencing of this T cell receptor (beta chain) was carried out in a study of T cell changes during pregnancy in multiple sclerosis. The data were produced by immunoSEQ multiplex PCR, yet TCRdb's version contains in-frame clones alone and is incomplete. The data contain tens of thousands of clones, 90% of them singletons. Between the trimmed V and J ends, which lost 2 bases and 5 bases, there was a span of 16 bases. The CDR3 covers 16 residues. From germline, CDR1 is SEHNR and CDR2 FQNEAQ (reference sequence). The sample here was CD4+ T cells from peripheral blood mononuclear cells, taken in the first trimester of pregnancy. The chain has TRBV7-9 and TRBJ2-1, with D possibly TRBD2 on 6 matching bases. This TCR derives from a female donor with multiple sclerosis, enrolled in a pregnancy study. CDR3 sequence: CASSLSDWASDNEQFF. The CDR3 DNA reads TGTGCCAGCAGCTTAAGTGATTGGGCTAGCGACAATGAGCAGTTCTTC.